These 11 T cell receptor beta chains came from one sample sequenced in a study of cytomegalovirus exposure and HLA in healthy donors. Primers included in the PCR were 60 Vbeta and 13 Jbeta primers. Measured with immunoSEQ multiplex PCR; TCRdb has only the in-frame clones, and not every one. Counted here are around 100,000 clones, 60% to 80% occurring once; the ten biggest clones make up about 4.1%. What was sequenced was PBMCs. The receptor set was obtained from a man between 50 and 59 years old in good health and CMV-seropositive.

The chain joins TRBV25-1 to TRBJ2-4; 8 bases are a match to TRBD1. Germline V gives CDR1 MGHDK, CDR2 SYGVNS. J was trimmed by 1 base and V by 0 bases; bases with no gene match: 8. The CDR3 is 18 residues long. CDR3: CASSEYGRQGAAKNIQYF. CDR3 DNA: TGTGCCAGCAGTGAATACGGCCGGCAGGGGGCGGCCAAAAACATTCAGTACTTC. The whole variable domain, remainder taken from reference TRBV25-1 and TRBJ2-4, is EADIYQTPRYLVIGTGKKITLECSQTMGHDKMYWYQQDPGMELHLIHYSYGVNSTEKGDLSSESTVSRIRTEHFPLTLESARPSHTSQYLCASSEYGRQGAAKNIQYFGAGTRLSVL.

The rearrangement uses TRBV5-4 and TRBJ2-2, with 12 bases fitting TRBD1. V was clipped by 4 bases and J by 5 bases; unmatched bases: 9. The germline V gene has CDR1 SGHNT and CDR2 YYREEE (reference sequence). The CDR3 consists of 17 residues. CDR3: CASSTRDRGQGTGELFF. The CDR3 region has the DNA TGTGCCAGCAGCACCCGGGACAGGGGGCAAGGTACCGGGGAGCTGTTTTTT.

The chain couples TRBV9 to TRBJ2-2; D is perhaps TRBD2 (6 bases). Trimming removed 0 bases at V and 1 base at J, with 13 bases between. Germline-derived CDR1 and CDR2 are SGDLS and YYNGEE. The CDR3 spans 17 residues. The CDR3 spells CASSVGIGTGNTGELFF. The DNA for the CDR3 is TGTGCCAGCAGCGTAGGTATCGGGACTGGGAACACCGGGGAGCTGTTTTTT.

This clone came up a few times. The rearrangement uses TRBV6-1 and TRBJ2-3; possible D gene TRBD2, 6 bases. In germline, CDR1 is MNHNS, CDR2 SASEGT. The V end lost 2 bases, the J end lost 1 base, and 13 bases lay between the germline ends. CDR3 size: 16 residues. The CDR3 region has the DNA TGTGCCAGCAGTGAATTAAGAGGGACTGGCACAGATACGCAGTATTTT. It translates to CASSELRGTGTDTQYF.

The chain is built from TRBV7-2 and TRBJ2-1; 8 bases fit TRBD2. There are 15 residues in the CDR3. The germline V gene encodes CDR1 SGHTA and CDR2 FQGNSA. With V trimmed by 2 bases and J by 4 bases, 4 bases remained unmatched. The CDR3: CASSLFSGTYNEQFF. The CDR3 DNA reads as TGTGCCAGCAGCTTATTTAGCGGGACGTACAATGAGCAGTTCTTC.

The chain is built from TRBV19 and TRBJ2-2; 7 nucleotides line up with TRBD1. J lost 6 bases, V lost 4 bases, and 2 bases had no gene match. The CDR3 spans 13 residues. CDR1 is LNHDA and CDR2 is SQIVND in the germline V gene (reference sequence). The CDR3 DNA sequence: TGTGCCAGTAGTACAGACAGGGCCGGGGAGCTGTTTTTT. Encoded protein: CASSTDRAGELFF.

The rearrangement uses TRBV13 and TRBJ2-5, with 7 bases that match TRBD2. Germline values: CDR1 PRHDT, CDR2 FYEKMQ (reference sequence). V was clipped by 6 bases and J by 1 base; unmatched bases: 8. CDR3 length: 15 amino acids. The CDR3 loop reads CASSSRAGFQETQYF. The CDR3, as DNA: TGTGCCAGCAGTTCGCGAGCGGGATTCCAAGAGACCCAGTACTTC.

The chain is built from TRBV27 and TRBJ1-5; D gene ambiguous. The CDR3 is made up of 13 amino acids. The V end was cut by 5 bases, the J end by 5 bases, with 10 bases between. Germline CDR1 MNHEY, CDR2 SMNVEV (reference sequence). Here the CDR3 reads CASSQRDYQPQHF. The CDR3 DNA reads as TGTGCCAGCAGTCAGAGAGACTATCAGCCCCAGCATTTT.

In nucleotides, the CDR3 is TGTGCCATCAGTAAGACAGGGGGCGACGGTGAAAAACTGTTTTTT. This codes for CAISKTGGDGEKLFF. The chain carries TRBV10-3 and TRBJ1-4; 10 bases agree with TRBD1. Germline V gives CDR1 ENHRY, CDR2 SYGVKD. Trimming at V came to 5 bases and at J to 7 bases, leaving 7 bases not matched to a gene. This CDR3 spans 15 amino acids.

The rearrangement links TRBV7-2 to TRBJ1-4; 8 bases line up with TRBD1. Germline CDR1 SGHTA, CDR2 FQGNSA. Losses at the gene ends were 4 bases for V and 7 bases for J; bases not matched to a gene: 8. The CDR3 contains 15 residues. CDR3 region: CASSSWTGRAEKLFF. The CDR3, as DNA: TGTGCCAGCAGCTCGTGGACAGGGCGGGCTGAAAAACTGTTTTTT.

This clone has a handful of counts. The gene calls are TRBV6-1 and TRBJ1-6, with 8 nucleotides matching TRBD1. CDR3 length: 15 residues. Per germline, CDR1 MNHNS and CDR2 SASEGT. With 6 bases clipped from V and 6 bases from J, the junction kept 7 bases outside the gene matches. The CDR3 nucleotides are TGTGCCAGCAGCGCTATCACAGGGGGTAATTCACCCCTCCACTTT. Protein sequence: CASSAITGGNSPLHF.